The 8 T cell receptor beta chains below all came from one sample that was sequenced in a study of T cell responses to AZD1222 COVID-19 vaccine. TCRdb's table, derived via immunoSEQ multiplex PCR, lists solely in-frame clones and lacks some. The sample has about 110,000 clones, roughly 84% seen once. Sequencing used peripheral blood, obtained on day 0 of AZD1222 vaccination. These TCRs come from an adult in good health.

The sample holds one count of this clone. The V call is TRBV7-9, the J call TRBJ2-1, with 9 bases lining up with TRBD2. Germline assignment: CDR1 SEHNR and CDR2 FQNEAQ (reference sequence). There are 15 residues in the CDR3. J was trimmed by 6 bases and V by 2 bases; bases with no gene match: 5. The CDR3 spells CASSLTAGGRNEQFF. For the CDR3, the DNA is TGTGCCAGCAGCTTAACGGCGGGGGGGCGCAATGAGCAGTTCTTC.

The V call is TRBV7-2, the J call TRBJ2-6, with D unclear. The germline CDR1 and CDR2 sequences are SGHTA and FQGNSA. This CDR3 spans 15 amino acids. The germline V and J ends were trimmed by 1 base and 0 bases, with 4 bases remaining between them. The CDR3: CASSLGPSGANVLTF. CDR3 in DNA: TGTGCCAGCAGCTTAGGCCCCTCTGGGGCCAACGTCCTGACTTTC.

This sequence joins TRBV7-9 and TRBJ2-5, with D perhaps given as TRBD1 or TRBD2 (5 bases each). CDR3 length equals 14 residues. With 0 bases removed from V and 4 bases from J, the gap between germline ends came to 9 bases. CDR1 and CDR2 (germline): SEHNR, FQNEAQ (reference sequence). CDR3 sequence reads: CASSLAWGSETQYF. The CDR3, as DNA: TGTGCCAGCAGCTTAGCGTGGGGGTCAGAGACCCAGTACTTC. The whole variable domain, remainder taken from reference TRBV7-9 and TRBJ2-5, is DTGVSQNPRHKITKRGQNVTFRCDPISEHNRLYWYRQTLGQGPEFLTYFQNEAQLEKSRLLSDRFSAERPKGSFSTLEIQRTEQGDSAMYLCASSLAWGSETQYFGPGTRLLVL.

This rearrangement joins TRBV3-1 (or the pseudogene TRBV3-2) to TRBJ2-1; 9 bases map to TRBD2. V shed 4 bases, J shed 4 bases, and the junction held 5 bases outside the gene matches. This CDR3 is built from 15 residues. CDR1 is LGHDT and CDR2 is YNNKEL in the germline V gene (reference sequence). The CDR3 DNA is TGTGCCAGCAGCCCGACTAGCGGAGCTTACAATGAGCAGTTCTTC. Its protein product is CASSPTSGAYNEQFF.

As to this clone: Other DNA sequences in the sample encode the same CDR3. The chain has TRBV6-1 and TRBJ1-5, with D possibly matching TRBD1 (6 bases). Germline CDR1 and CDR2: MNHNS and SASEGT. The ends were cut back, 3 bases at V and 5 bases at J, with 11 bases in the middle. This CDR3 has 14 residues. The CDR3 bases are TGTGCCAGCAGTGACGGAGGGGGACATCAGCCCCAGCATTTT. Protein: CASSDGGGHQPQHF.

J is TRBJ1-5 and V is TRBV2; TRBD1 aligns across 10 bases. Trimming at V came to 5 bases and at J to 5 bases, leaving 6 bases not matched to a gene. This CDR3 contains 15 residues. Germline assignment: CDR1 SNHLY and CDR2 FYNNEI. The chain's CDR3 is CASSFQTGGDQPQHF. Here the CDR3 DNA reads TGTGCCAGCAGTTTCCAGACAGGGGGCGATCAGCCCCAGCATTTT.

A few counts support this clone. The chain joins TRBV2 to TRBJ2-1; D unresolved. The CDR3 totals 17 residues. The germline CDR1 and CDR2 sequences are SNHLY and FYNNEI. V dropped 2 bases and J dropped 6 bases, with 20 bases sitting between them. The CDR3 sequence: CASSERGDQVRFNEQFF. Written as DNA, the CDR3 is TGTGCCAGCAGTGAACGAGGAGACCAAGTAAGATTCAATGAGCAGTTCTTC.

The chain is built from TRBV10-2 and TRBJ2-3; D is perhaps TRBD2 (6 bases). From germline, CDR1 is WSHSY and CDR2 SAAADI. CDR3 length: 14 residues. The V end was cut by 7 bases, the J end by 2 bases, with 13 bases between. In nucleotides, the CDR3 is TGCGCCAGCATGCTTGCGGGGCCCACAGATACGCAGTATTTT. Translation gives CASMLAGPTDTQYF.